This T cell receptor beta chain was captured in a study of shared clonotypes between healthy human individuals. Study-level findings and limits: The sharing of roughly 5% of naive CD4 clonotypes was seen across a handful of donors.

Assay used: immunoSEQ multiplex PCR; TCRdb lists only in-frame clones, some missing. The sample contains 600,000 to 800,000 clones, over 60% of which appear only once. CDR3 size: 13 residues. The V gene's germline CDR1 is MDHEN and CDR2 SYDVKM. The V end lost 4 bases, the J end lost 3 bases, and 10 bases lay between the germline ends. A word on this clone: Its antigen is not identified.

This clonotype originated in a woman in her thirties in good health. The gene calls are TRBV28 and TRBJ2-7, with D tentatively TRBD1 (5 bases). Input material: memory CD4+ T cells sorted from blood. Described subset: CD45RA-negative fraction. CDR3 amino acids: CASSSLDNYEQYF. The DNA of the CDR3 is TGTGCCAGCAGTTCCTTGGACAACTACGAGCAGTACTTC.